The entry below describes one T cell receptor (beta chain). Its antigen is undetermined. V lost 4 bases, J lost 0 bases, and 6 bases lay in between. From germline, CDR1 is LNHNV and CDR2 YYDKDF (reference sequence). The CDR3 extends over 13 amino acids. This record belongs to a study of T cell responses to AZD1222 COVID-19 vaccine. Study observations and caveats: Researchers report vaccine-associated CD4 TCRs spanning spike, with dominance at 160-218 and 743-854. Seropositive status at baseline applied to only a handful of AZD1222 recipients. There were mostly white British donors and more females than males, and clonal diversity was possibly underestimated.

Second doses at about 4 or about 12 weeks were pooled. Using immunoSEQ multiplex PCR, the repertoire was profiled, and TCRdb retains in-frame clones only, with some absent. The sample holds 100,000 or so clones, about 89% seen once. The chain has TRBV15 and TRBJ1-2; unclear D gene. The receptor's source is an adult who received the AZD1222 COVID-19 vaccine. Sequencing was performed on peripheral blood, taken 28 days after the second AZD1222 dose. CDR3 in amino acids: CATSTATNYGYTF. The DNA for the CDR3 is TGTGCCACCAGCACTGCGACTAACTATGGCTACACCTTC.